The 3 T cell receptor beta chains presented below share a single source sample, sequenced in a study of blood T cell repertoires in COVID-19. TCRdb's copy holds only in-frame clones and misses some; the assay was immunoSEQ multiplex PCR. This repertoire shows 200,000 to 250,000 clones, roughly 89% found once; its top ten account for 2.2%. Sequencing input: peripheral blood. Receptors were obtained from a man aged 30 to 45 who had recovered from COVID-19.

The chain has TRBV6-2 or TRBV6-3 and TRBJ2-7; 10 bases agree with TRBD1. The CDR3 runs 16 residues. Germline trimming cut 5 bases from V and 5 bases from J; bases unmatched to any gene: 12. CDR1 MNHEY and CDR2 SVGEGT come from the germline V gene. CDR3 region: CASSPPTGGPSDEQYF. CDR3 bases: TGTGCCAGCAGTCCCCCGACAGGGGGCCCCTCGGACGAGCAGTACTTC.

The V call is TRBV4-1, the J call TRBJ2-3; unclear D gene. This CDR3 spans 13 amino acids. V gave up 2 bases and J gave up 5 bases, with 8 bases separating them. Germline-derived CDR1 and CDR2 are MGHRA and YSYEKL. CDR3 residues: CASSQPTQDTQYF. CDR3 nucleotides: TGCGCCAGCAGCCAACCGACACAAGATACGCAGTATTTT.

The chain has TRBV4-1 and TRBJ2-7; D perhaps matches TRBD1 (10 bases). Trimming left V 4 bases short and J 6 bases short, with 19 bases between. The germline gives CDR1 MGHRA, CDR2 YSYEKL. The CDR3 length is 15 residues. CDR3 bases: TGCGCCAGCAGCCCTAGCGGGACAGGGGCCGGCGAGCAGTACTTC. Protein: CASSPSGTGAGEQYF.